This paragraph reports one T cell receptor beta chain. The source of the sample is a study of T cells expressing NK-cell markers. Study in general: The TCR beta repertoires originated in sorted CD3+CD56+NKG2C+, CD3+CD56+NKG2C- and CD3+CD56-NKG2C+ T cells. In the group of eight sequenced donors, seven were HCMV-seropositive and one was seronegative.

Synthesis of TCR beta cDNA relied on 5'RACE template switching carrying UMIs. TCRdb re-called the 5' RACE reads and gives one entry per CDR3 protein, without DNA. This listing includes some 600,000 distinct CDR3 sequences. The CDR3 covers 14 residues. Germline V CDR1 and CDR2: DFQATT, SNEGSKA (reference sequence). The TCR was taken from a young man in good health. This rearrangement joins TRBV20-1 to TRBJ1-2; as DNA is missing, the TRBD1 call by TCRdb cannot be tested. The sample was blood T cells: a sorted CD56 or NKG2C T cell subset, CD4+ or CD8+ T cells, or bulk PBMC T cells (not recorded which). CDR3 residues: CSARGQGTNYGYTF.